This entry lists 17 T cell receptor beta chains sequenced from one sample in a study of control samples from healthy donors and cancer patients. Sequencing was performed with immunoSEQ multiplex PCR; in TCRdb, only in-frame clones are kept and a portion is missing. The table records under 200,000 clones, roughly 94% of them present only once. Sequencing input: PBMCs. The receptors originated from a man aged 55 to 69 with colorectal cancer.

This clone came up a few times. This chain joins TRBV3-1 (or the pseudogene TRBV3-2) and TRBJ2-2, with 7 bases identical to TRBD1. The CDR3 consists of 15 residues. V shed 6 bases and J 1 base; nucleotides not matched to a gene: 5. Germline loops: CDR1 LGHDT, CDR2 YNNKEL (reference sequence). As DNA, the CDR3 is TGTGCCAGCAGAGGACAGGCCCAGAACACCGGGGAGCTGTTTTTT. Residues: CASRGQAQNTGELFF.

CDR3 DNA sequence: TGTGCCAGCAGCTCCGGACAACGCCAGCCCCAGCATTTT. It translates to CASSSGQRQPQHF. The chain combines TRBV5-6 with TRBJ1-5; D perhaps matches TRBD1 (5 bases). Trimming shortened V by 3 bases and J by 7 bases, and 11 bases separated the two germline ends. Germline V lookup: CDR1 SGHDT, CDR2 YYEEEE. The CDR3 is made up of 13 amino acids.

In this sample, this clone turned up once. V and J are TRBV7-9 and TRBJ2-7; 7 bases are shared with TRBD1. Trimming at V came to 6 bases and at J to 0 bases, leaving 5 bases not matched to a gene. CDR1 and CDR2 from the germline V gene are SEHNR and FQNEAQ (reference sequence). This CDR3 has 14 amino acids. The CDR3: CASSYAGGSYEQYF. The CDR3 coding sequence is TGTGCCAGCAGTTATGCAGGGGGCTCCTACGAGCAGTACTTC.

The V and J genes are TRBV25-1 and TRBJ1-1; D is possibly TRBD1 (5 bases). Germline loops: CDR1 MGHDK, CDR2 SYGVNS. The CDR3 has 14 amino acids. The V and J ends lost 6 bases and 3 bases respectively, with 14 bases between them. CDR3 loop: CASSLAGADTEAFF. The CDR3 DNA follows: TGTGCCAGCAGCCTCGCCGGGGCCGACACTGAAGCTTTCTTT. The full variable domain, its missing parts supplied by reference TRBV25-1 and TRBJ1-1, is EADIYQTPRYLVIGTGKKITLECSQTMGHDKMYWYQQDPGMELHLIHYSYGVNSTEKGDLSSESTVSRIRTEHFPLTLESARPSHTSQYLCASSLAGADTEAFFGQGTRLTVV.

The chain is built from TRBV18 and TRBJ1-1, with no clear D. V lost 2 bases and J lost 3, with 1 base in between. The CDR3 is 11 amino acids. Germline values: CDR1 KGHSH, CDR2 LQKENI. The CDR3 loop is CASSPDTEAFF. The DNA of the CDR3 is TGTGCCAGCTCACCAGACACTGAAGCTTTCTTT. Looking up the rest from reference TRBV18 and TRBJ1-1 gives the full variable domain: NAGVMQNPRHLVRRRGQEARLRCSPMKGHSHVYWYRQLPEEGLKFMVYLQKENIIDESGMPKERFSAEFPKEGPSILRIQQVVRGDSAAYFCASSPDTEAFFGQGTRLTVV.

The table lists this clone with a count of one. The chain combines TRBV10-3 with TRBJ2-7; 9 bases map to TRBD1. V lost 11 bases and J lost 6; bases outside the gene matches: 8. Germline values: CDR1 ENHRY, CDR2 SYGVKD. This CDR3 is 12 amino acids long. The CDR3: CASLTGGGEQYF. The CDR3 nucleotides are TGTGCCTCACTGACAGGGGGGGGCGAGCAGTACTTC.

On this clone: The junction departs from the called germline gene at one end, perhaps through a read error. The rearrangement links TRBV29-1 to TRBJ1-5; D might be TRBD1 (6 bases). The CDR3 contains 13 residues. The germline V gene has CDR1 SQVTM and CDR2 ANQGSEA. CDR3 sequence reads: CSVEGGEGQPQHF. The CDR3 nucleotides are TGCAGCGTAGAAGGGGGGGAGGGTCAGCCCCAGCATTTT.

The rearrangement links TRBV30 to TRBJ1-2, with TRBD1 matching over 9 bases. The CDR3 loop spans 14 amino acids. The germline V gene has CDR1 GTSNPN and CDR2 SVGIG (reference sequence). Trimming cost V 1 base and J 5 bases; bases outside gene matches: 5. CDR3 amino acids: CAWSAGTGPYGYTF. CDR3 DNA sequence: TGTGCCTGGAGTGCCGGGACAGGGCCATATGGCTACACCTTC.

As to this clone: This specimen includes other DNA sequences encoding the same CDR3. The chain carries TRBV20-1 and TRBJ1-1, with TRBD1 as a possible D gene (5 bases). CDR3 length equals 13 residues. The V end lost 3 bases, the J end lost 0 bases, and 8 bases lay between the germline ends. Germline V CDR1 and CDR2: DFQATT, SNEGSKA (reference sequence). This chain's CDR3 is CSASTGLNTEAFF. For the CDR3, the DNA is TGCAGTGCTAGTACAGGCTTGAACACTGAAGCTTTCTTT.

The chain joins TRBV7-9 to TRBJ1-1; 7 positions match TRBD1. Trimming removed 8 bases from V and 7 bases from J; junction bases left unmatched: 7. CDR1 is SEHNR and CDR2 is FQNEAQ in the germline V gene (reference sequence). CDR3 length equals 12 residues. CDR3 loop: CASGYRGREAFF. In nucleotides, the CDR3 is TGTGCCAGCGGTTACAGGGGCCGTGAAGCTTTCTTT.

This chain joins TRBV4-1 and TRBJ1-1; tentative D call: TRBD1 (5 bases). Trimming took off 0 bases at V and 4 bases at J, with 12 bases between the two ends. Germline V gene sequence: CDR1 MGHRA, CDR2 YSYEKL. The CDR3 consists of 15 residues. CDR3 amino acids: CASSQDPGLGTEAFF. The CDR3 coding sequence is TGCGCCAGCAGCCAAGATCCGGGACTGGGCACTGAAGCTTTCTTT.

The chain carries TRBV5-6 and TRBJ2-3; D unclear. The CDR3 is made up of 13 amino acids. CDR1 SGHDT and CDR2 YYEEEE come from the germline V gene. Between the trimmed V and J ends, which lost 1 base and 4 bases, there was a span of 7 bases. The CDR3 loop reads CASSLSGPDTQYF. The CDR3 DNA is TGTGCCAGCAGCTTGTCGGGCCCAGATACGCAGTATTTT.

This sequence joins TRBV4-3 and TRBJ1-4; 7 bases agree with TRBD1. With 0 bases clipped from V and 4 bases from J, the junction kept 2 bases outside the gene matches. The V gene's germline CDR1 is LGHNA and CDR2 YSLEER. The CDR3 runs 15 residues. The CDR3 here is CASSQDGTDNEKLFF. CDR3 coding DNA: TGCGCCAGCAGCCAAGACGGGACAGATAATGAAAAACTGTTTTTT.

V gene TRBV7-9 combines with J gene TRBJ1-5, with 7 nucleotides matching TRBD1. CDR3 length: 16 residues. V lost 1 base to trimming and J lost 2 bases; unmatched junction nucleotides: 5. The germline gives CDR1 SEHNR, CDR2 FQNEAQ (reference sequence). The CDR3 protein is CASSLGRGDGNQPQHF. For the CDR3, the DNA is TGTGCCAGCAGCTTAGGCAGGGGGGATGGCAATCAGCCCCAGCATTTT.

The V and J genes are TRBV9 and TRBJ2-1; D unresolved. Per germline, CDR1 SGDLS and CDR2 YYNGEE. The CDR3 spans 14 residues. V shed 2 bases and J shed 4 bases, with 10 bases lying between them. This CDR3 reads CASSVADPYNEQFF. The CDR3, as DNA: TGTGCCAGCAGCGTGGCAGATCCTTACAATGAGCAGTTCTTC.

This chain links TRBV9 with TRBJ1-1; D unresolved. Trimming left V 0 bases short and J 1 base short, with 7 bases between. From germline, CDR1 is SGDLS and CDR2 YYNGEE. The CDR3 sequence is 14 residues long. The CDR3 nucleotides are TGTGCCAGCAGCGTAGTTTCAGGGAACACTGAAGCTTTCTTT. Its protein is CASSVVSGNTEAFF.

The chain uses TRBV5-6 and TRBJ2-7, with D maybe TRBD1 (6 bases). The CDR3 is made up of 11 amino acids. Germline lookup yields CDR1 SGHDT and CDR2 YYEEEE. V was cut by 3 bases and J by 13 bases, with 14 bases left in between. The CDR3 protein is CASSSRTVIYF. In nucleotides, the CDR3 is TGTGCCAGCAGCTCCCGGACAGTCATCTACTTC.